Each of the 7 T cell receptor beta chains below was sequenced from the same sample in a study of T cell responses to AZD1222 COVID-19 vaccine. Measured with immunoSEQ multiplex PCR; TCRdb has only the in-frame clones, and not every one. The top ten clones hold under 20% of a sample with 150,000 to 180,000 clones, roughly nine tenths of them seen once. The sequenced sample was peripheral blood, obtained on day 0 of AZD1222 vaccination. Receptors originate from an adult in good health.

The V and J genes are TRBV6-5 and TRBJ1-1; tentative D call: TRBD1 (5 bases). The V end was cut by 1 base, the J end by 2 bases, with 8 bases between. This CDR3 is built from 14 residues. Germline V gene data show CDR1 as MNHEY and CDR2 as SVGAGI. Here the CDR3 reads CASSYLDINTEAFF. CDR3 DNA: TGTGCCAGCAGTTACTTGGACATAAACACTGAAGCTTTCTTT.

The chain uses TRBV25-1 and TRBJ1-2, with D possibly TRBD1 on 5 matching bases. Trimming pared 5 bases from V and 3 bases from J, leaving 19 bases between. CDR1 is MGHDK and CDR2 is SYGVNS in the germline V gene. The CDR3 is 16 amino acids. The CDR3 loop reads CASSNLGGAPDYGYTF. The DNA for the CDR3 is TGTGCCAGCAGTAACCTGGGAGGGGCCCCCGACTATGGCTACACCTTC.

This chain connects TRBV24-1 to TRBJ2-7; unclear D gene. The V and J ends lost 7 bases and 5 bases respectively, with 14 bases between them. Germline V CDR1 and CDR2: KGHDR, SFDVKD. This CDR3 is built from 13 residues. CDR3 loop: CATSPGGGNEQYF. The CDR3 region has the DNA TGTGCCACCAGCCCCGGCGGTGGGAACGAGCAGTACTTC.

V usage is TRBV6-5 and J usage is TRBJ1-2; 9 bases are shared with TRBD1. The germline V gene has CDR1 MNHEY and CDR2 SVGAGI. The CDR3 loop spans 15 amino acids. With 6 bases clipped from V and 4 bases from J, the junction kept 9 bases outside the gene matches. This CDR3 is CASSPGQGNLYGYTF. CDR3 DNA sequence: TGTGCCAGCAGCCCCGGACAGGGGAACCTCTATGGCTACACCTTC.

The chain recombines TRBV3-1 (or the pseudogene TRBV3-2) with TRBJ2-1; D possibly uses TRBD1 or TRBD2 (5 bases each). V was pared by 0 bases and J by 7 bases, with 19 bases between. The germline CDR1 and CDR2 sequences are LGHDT and YNNKEL (reference sequence). The CDR3 totals 17 residues. This CDR3 is CASSQDSGLVLTNEQFF. CDR3 bases: TGTGCCAGCAGCCAAGATTCGGGGCTAGTCTTGACGAATGAGCAGTTCTTC.

This clone was detected only once. The chain is built from TRBV7-2 and TRBJ2-1; 13 bases map to TRBD2. This CDR3 contains 17 residues. Germline V gene data show CDR1 as SGHTA and CDR2 as FQGNSA. V trimming: 3 bases; J trimming: 3 bases; junction bases outside the gene matches: 5. DNA of the CDR3: TGTGCCAGCAGCTTCACGAGACTAGCGGGGGGCTACAATGAGCAGTTCTTC. This gives the protein CASSFTRLAGGYNEQFF.

DNA for the CDR3: TGTGCCTGGAGGGGGTCAGTGAACACTGAAGCTTTCTTT. It specifies CAWRGSVNTEAFF. This sequence joins TRBV30 and TRBJ1-1; D uncertain. The length of the CDR3 is 13 residues. The V gene lost 3 bases and the J gene lost 0 bases, with 8 bases spanning the gap. Germline V CDR1 and CDR2: GTSNPN, SVGIG (reference sequence).